The 27 T cell receptor beta chains reported below all come from one sample, sequenced in a study of blood T cells in healthy people across ages. The use of a sample-barcoded 5' primer and a J-beta primer mix characterized a second PCR of roughly 7 to 11 cycles. TCRdb passed the 5' RACE reads through MiXCR, listing each CDR3 protein once. The sample has some 640,000 distinct CDR3 sequences, approximately 50% seen once. The sequenced sample consisted of blood. These receptors were collected from a woman in her fifties or sixties in good health.

The rearrangement links TRBV20-1 to TRBJ1-4, with a weak D call TRBD1 (5 bases). The V and J ends lost 3 bases and 0 bases respectively, with 8 bases between them. This CDR3 spans 14 amino acids. Germline V gene lookup returns CDR1 DFQATT and CDR2 SNEGSKA (reference sequence). In DNA form, the CDR3 reads TGCAGTGCTAGCCGGGACGCAACTAATGAAAAACTGTTTTTT. Amino acid sequence: CSASRDATNEKLFF.

This clonotype was counted many times. The chain has TRBV29-1 and TRBJ2-5, with 7 bases that match TRBD1. Germline CDR1 and CDR2: SQVTM and ANQGSEA. V lost 6 bases to trimming and J lost 5 bases; unmatched junction nucleotides: 6. This CDR3 has 12 residues. The CDR3 bases are TGCAGCGTCGGTGACAGGGTTGAGACCCAGTACTTC. Its translation is CSVGDRVETQYF.

Points on this clonotype: A much more abundant neighbour one base away suggests this may be a read error. This chain connects TRBV7-9 to TRBJ2-4; 7 bases are shared with TRBD2. The better agreement between TRBJ2-7 and the DNA end casts doubt on the J call. CDR3 length: 17 residues. Germline-derived CDR1 and CDR2 are SEHNR and FQNEAQ (reference sequence). CDR3 coding DNA: TGTGCCAGCAGCTTTGAGTTGGTCGGGACTAAGCGCTTCGAGCAGTACTTC. This codes for CASSFELVGTKRFEQYF.

This clonotype was seen a few times. The chain has TRBV6-6 and TRBJ1-6; tentative D call: TRBD1 (6 bases). The ends were cut back, 6 bases at V and 7 bases at J, with 13 bases in the middle. CDR3 length: 14 residues. CDR1 and CDR2 from the germline V gene are MNHNY and SVGAGI (reference sequence). The CDR3 sequence is CASSHNDRNSPLHF. CDR3 bases: TGTGCCAGCAGCCACAACGACAGGAATTCACCCCTCCACTTT.

The chain has TRBV4-2 and TRBJ2-3; perhaps D is TRBD1 or TRBD2 (6 bases each). The V and J ends lost 7 bases and 6 bases respectively, with 11 bases between them. The CDR3 runs 12 residues. CDR1 and CDR2 from the germline V gene are LGHNA and YNFKEQ. The DNA for the CDR3 is TGTGCCAGCAACCGAGGGGGGGATACGCAGTATTTT. Its protein is CASNRGGDTQYF.

The chain couples TRBV6-2 or TRBV6-3 to TRBJ2-1; 9 positions match TRBD2. The CDR3 runs 14 residues. V trimming: 4 bases; J trimming: 7 bases; junction bases outside the gene matches: 5. CDR1 MNHEY and CDR2 SVGEGT come from the germline V gene. CDR3 in amino acids: CASSFSGSINEQFF. The CDR3 DNA reads TGTGCCAGCAGTTTTAGCGGGAGCATAAATGAGCAGTTCTTC.

The chain uses TRBV6-6 and TRBJ2-3; D is uncertain. The CDR3 is 10 residues long. Trimming shortened V by 8 bases and J by 6 bases, and 6 bases separated the two germline ends. Per germline, CDR1 MNHNY and CDR2 SVGAGI (reference sequence). The CDR3 nucleotides are TGTGCCAGCCAGAGTGATACGCAGTATTTT. Translating it yields CASQSDTQYF.

The chain recombines TRBV12-3 or TRBV12-4 with TRBJ1-5; no clear D. The germline V and J ends were trimmed by 5 bases and 0 bases, with 8 bases remaining between them. The CDR3 has 14 residues. CDR3 in amino acids: CASSDKASNQPQHF. The DNA of the CDR3 is TGTGCCAGCAGTGACAAAGCTAGCAATCAGCCCCAGCATTTT.

The chain carries TRBV29-1 and TRBJ2-7, with no clear D. The germline gives CDR1 SQVTM, CDR2 ANQGSEA. The V gene lost 1 base and the J gene lost 2 bases, with 6 bases spanning the gap. There are 12 residues in the CDR3. CDR3 loop: CSVEGTAYEQYF. CDR3 bases: TGCAGCGTTGAAGGGACGGCCTACGAGCAGTACTTC.

The chain combines TRBV25-1 with TRBJ2-5; 8 nucleotides line up with TRBD1. Germline V CDR1 and CDR2: MGHDK, SYGVNS. The J segment lost 5 bases and the V segment lost 4 bases, leaving 9 bases of the junction unmatched. This CDR3 region has 15 residues. Written as DNA, the CDR3 is TGTGCCAGCAGTGTCTTGGACAGGGCCCAGGAGACCCAGTACTTC. Protein: CASSVLDRAQETQYF.

V and J are TRBV30 and TRBJ2-3; tentatively, D is TRBD2 (6 bases). V dropped 3 bases and J dropped 0 bases, with 16 bases sitting between them. CDR3 size: 16 residues. The germline gives CDR1 GTSNPN, CDR2 SVGIG (reference sequence). The CDR3 here is CAWSGSGRPSTDTQYF. The CDR3 bases are TGTGCCTGGAGCGGTAGCGGACGCCCTAGCACAGATACGCAGTATTTT.

This clonotype was detected only a few times. This chain uses TRBV24-1 with TRBJ2-1, with TRBD2 identical over 11 bases. Germline lookup yields CDR1 KGHDR and CDR2 SFDVKD. With 4 bases clipped from V and 3 bases from J, the junction kept 4 bases outside the gene matches. The CDR3 is 16 amino acids. The CDR3 loop reads CATSEGTSGLYNEQFF. The CDR3 DNA follows: TGTGCCACCAGTGAAGGGACTAGCGGCCTCTACAATGAGCAGTTCTTC.

This clonotype was seen more than once but under ten times. J is TRBJ2-2 and V is TRBV20-1, with no clear D. This CDR3 comprises 14 residues. The germline gives CDR1 DFQATT, CDR2 SNEGSKA (reference sequence). Trimming left V 0 bases short and J 4 bases short, with 9 bases between. CDR3 region: CSAREGYSTGELFF. The CDR3 region has the DNA TGCAGTGCTAGAGAGGGCTACTCCACCGGGGAGCTGTTTTTT.

This clonotype was detected only a few times. The chain uses TRBV29-1 and TRBJ1-2; D ambiguous. With 3 bases removed from V and 4 bases from J, the gap between germline ends came to 9 bases. The germline V gene encodes CDR1 SQVTM and CDR2 ANQGSEA. This CDR3 region has 12 residues. The CDR3 region has the DNA TGCAGCGTTGAGTCAGCGACCTATGGCTACACCTTC. Its translation: CSVESATYGYTF.

This chain uses TRBV29-1 with TRBJ2-1; D call uncertain. TRBJ2-7 explains the end of the DNA better; the J call may be wrong. The CDR3 contains 10 residues. Germline CDR1 SQVTM, CDR2 ANQGSEA. The chain's CDR3 is CSANYNEQYF. CDR3 nucleotides: TGCAGCGCTAATTACAATGAGCAGTACTTC.

The chain links TRBV7-9 to TRBJ2-6; TRBD1 matches at 7 bases. This CDR3 contains 16 residues. Trimming at V came to 9 bases and at J to 0 bases, leaving 8 bases not matched to a gene. Looked up from germline, CDR1 is SEHNR and CDR2 is FQNEAQ (reference sequence). The CDR3 sequence is CARARDRGSGANVLTF. DNA of the CDR3: TGTGCCAGAGCACGGGACAGAGGCTCTGGGGCCAACGTCCTGACTTTC. The entire variable domain, with the rest obtained from reference TRBV7-9 and TRBJ2-6, is as follows: DTGVSQNPRHKITKRGQNVTFRCDPISEHNRLYWYRQTLGQGPEFLTYFQNEAQLEKSRLLSDRFSAERPKGSFSTLEIQRTEQGDSAMYLCARARDRGSGANVLTFGAGSRLTVL.

The chain is built from TRBV3-1 and TRBJ2-7; D gene unclear. The germline V and J ends were trimmed by 1 base and 5 bases, with 9 bases remaining between them. CDR1 and CDR2 (germline): LGHDT, YNNKEL (reference sequence). The CDR3 contains 13 residues. The CDR3: CASSQAWTNEQYF. CDR3 sequence (DNA): TGTGCCAGCAGCCAAGCATGGACCAACGAGCAGTACTTC.

The gene calls are TRBV29-1 and TRBJ2-1; 7 bases agree with TRBD1. The germline gives CDR1 SQVTM, CDR2 ANQGSEA. V trimming: 7 bases; J trimming: 9 bases; junction bases outside the gene matches: 3. The CDR3 is made up of 10 amino acids. The CDR3 reads CSGAGGEQFF. The CDR3 DNA sequence: TGCAGCGGTGCAGGGGGTGAGCAGTTCTTC.

The V call is TRBV5-1, the J call TRBJ2-1; the match to TRBD2 covers 8 bases. Unmatched junction bases numbered 6, after V lost 6 bases and J lost 4 bases. The CDR3 contains 14 residues. The germline gives CDR1 SGHRS, CDR2 YFSETQ. The CDR3: CASMAASGYNEQFF. DNA for the CDR3: TGCGCCAGCATGGCGGCTAGCGGGTACAATGAGCAGTTCTTC.

CDR3 loop: CASSLGSPTETQYF. CDR3 in DNA: TGTGCCAGCAGCCTAGGATCACCAACGGAGACCCAGTACTTC. This rearrangement joins TRBV4-2 to TRBJ2-5, with D uncertain. Germline V gives CDR1 LGHNA, CDR2 YNFKEQ. V dropped 4 bases and J dropped 5 bases, with 14 bases sitting between them. The CDR3 length is 14 residues.

There are a few counts of this clonotype. The rearrangement uses TRBV29-1 and TRBJ1-5, with D maybe TRBD1 (5 bases). The CDR3 length is 13 residues. Trimming took 6 bases from V and 9 from J, leaving 18 bases between them. CDR1 SQVTM and CDR2 ANQGSEA come from the germline V gene. In DNA form, the CDR3 reads TGCAGCGTCATCTGGGGCGGGGAAGGGCCCCAGCATTTT. This codes for CSVIWGGEGPQHF. The entire variable domain, with the rest obtained from reference TRBV29-1 and TRBJ1-5, is as follows: SAVISQKPSRDICQRGTSLTIQCQVDSQVTMMFWYRQQPGQSLTLIATANQGSEATYESGFVIDKFPISRPNLTFSTLTVSNMSPEDSSIYLCSVIWGGEGPQHFGDGTRLSIL.

The genes are TRBV20-1 and TRBJ2-1; 9 bases align to TRBD2. CDR3 length equals 12 residues. Losses at the gene ends were 6 bases for V and 10 bases for J; bases not matched to a gene: 7. CDR1 and CDR2 from the germline V gene are DFQATT and SNEGSKA (reference sequence). The CDR3 reads CSADGTSFEQFF. Written as DNA, the CDR3 is TGCAGTGCCGACGGGACTAGCTTCGAGCAGTTCTTC.

V usage is TRBV24-1 and J usage is TRBJ2-5, with D tentatively TRBD1 (5 bases). Germline loops: CDR1 KGHDR, CDR2 SFDVKD. The V and J ends lost 4 bases and 5 bases respectively, with 13 bases between them. The CDR3 covers 14 residues. DNA of the CDR3: TGTGCCACCAGTGAATCAGGGCCCCAGGAGACCCAGTACTTC. As protein: CATSESGPQETQYF.

This chain joins TRBV24-1 and TRBJ2-5; 10 positions match TRBD1. The CDR3 totals 16 residues. Germline V gives CDR1 KGHDR, CDR2 SFDVKD. Trimming at V came to 6 bases and at J to 5 bases, leaving 11 bases not matched to a gene. CDR3 in amino acids: CATSKWTGGRYETQYF. Written as DNA, the CDR3 is TGTGCCACCAGTAAATGGACAGGGGGAAGGTATGAGACCCAGTACTTC.

V gene TRBV24-1 combines with J gene TRBJ2-1; D ambiguous. The CDR3 sequence is 15 residues long. V dropped 6 bases and J dropped 1 base, with 12 bases sitting between them. CDR1 is KGHDR and CDR2 is SFDVKD in the germline V gene. The CDR3 loop reads CATSSTEGSYNEQFF. The CDR3, as DNA: TGTGCCACCAGTAGCACAGAAGGTTCCTACAATGAGCAGTTCTTC.

In this sample, this clonotype turned up once. The genes are TRBV11-2 and TRBJ2-5, with 7 bases matching TRBD1. With the DNA end fitting TRBJ2-7 better, the J assignment may be wrong. The CDR3 covers 14 residues. Looked up from germline, CDR1 is SGHAT and CDR2 is FQNNGV. The CDR3 loop reads CASSLDRLYYEQYF. The CDR3 DNA is TGTGCCAGCAGTCTGGACAGGTTATACTACGAGCAGTACTTC.

V usage is TRBV18 and J usage is TRBJ2-4; maybe TRBD2 (5 bases). The germline CDR1 and CDR2 sequences are KGHSH and LQKENI. Trimming removed 0 bases at V and 1 base at J, with 10 bases between. This CDR3 region has 16 residues. CDR3 loop: CASSPPTEAAKNIQYF. Written as DNA, the CDR3 is TGTGCCAGCTCACCACCTACGGAGGCGGCCAAAAACATTCAGTACTTC.